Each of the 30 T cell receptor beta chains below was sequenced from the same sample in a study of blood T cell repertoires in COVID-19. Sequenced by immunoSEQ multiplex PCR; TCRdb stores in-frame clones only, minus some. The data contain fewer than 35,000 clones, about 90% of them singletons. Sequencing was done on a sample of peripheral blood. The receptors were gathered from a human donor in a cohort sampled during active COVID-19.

The CDR3, as DNA: TGCGCCAGCAGGACCATCTATCAGGGTGAAGCTTTCTTT. Translation: CASRTIYQGEAFF. This chain connects TRBV10-2 to TRBJ1-1; perhaps TRBD1 as D (5 bases). The CDR3 sequence is 13 residues long. The germline gives CDR1 WSHSY, CDR2 SAAADI. Between the trimmed V and J ends, which lost 6 bases and 7 bases, there was a span of 15 bases.

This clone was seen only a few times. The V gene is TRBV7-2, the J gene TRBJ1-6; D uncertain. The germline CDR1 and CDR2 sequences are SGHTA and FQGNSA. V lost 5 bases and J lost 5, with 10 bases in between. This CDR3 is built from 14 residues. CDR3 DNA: TGTGCCAGCAGCCCTTTGCGGAATAATTCACCCCTCCACTTT. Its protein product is CASSPLRNNSPLHF.

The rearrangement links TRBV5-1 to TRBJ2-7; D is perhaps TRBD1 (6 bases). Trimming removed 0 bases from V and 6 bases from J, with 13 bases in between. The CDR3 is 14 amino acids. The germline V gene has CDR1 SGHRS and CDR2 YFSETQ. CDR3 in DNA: TGCGCCAGCAGCTTGGTATCCGGCAGGGGCGAGCAGTACTTC. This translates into CASSLVSGRGEQYF.

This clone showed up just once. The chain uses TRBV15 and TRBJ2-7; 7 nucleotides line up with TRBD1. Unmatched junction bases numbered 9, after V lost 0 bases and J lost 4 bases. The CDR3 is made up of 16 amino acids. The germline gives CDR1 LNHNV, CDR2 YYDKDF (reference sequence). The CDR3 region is CATSRERQGLRYEQYF. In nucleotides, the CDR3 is TGTGCCACCAGCAGAGAAAGACAGGGTCTAAGGTACGAGCAGTACTTC.

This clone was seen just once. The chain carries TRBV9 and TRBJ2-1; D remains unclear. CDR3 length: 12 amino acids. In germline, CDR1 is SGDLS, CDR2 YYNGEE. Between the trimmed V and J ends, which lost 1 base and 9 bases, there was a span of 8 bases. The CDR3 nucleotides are TGTGCCAGCAGCGTAATCTTCGGTGAGCAGTTCTTC. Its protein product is CASSVIFGEQFF. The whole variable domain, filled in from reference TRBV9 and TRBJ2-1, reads DSGVTQTPKHLITATGQRVTLRCSPRSGDLSVYWYQQSLDQGLQFLIQYYNGEERAKGNILERFSAQQFPDLHSELNLSSLELGDSALYFCASSVIFGEQFFGPGTRLTVL.

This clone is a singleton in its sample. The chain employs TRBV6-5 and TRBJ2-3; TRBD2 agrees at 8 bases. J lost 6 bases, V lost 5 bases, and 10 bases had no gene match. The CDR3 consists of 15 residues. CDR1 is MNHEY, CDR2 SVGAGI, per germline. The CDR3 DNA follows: TGTGCCAGCAGTCCTTTGCGGGGGGCCTCGGATACGCAGTATTTT. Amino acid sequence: CASSPLRGASDTQYF.

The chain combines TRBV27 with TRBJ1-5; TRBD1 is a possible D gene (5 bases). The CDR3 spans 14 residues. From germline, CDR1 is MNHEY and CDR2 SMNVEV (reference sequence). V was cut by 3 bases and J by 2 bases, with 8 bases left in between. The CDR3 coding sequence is TGTGCCAGCAGTTTCGGCAGGGGCAATCAGCCCCAGCATTTT. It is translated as CASSFGRGNQPQHF.

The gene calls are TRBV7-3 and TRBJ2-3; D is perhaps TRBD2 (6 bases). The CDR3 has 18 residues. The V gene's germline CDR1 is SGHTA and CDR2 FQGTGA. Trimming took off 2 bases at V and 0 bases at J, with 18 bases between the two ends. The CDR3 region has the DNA TGTGCCAGCAGCTTAGGCCCTGCGGGGACTGGGAGCACAGATACGCAGTATTTT. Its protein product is CASSLGPAGTGSTDTQYF.

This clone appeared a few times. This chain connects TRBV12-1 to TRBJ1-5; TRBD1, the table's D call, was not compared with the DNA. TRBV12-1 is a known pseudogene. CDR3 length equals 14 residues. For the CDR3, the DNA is TGTGCCAGCAGCTTTGTCCAGGGGGCCCAGCCCCAGCATTTT. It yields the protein CASSFVQGAQPQHF.

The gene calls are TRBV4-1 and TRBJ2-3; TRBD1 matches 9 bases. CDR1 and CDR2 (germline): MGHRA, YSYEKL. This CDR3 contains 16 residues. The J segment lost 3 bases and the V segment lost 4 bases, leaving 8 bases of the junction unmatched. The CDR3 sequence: CASSRSTGGTTDTQYF. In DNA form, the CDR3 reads TGCGCCAGCAGCCGATCAACAGGGGGCACTACAGATACGCAGTATTTT.

In DNA, the CDR3 is TGCGCCAGCAGCTTGGGTGGGACTAGCCGAGAGACCCAGTACTTC. It translates to CASSLGGTSRETQYF. The chain couples TRBV5-1 to TRBJ2-5, with TRBD2 matching over 9 bases. The germline V gene encodes CDR1 SGHRS and CDR2 YFSETQ. J lost 4 bases, V lost 0 bases, and 4 bases had no gene match. The CDR3 contains 15 residues.

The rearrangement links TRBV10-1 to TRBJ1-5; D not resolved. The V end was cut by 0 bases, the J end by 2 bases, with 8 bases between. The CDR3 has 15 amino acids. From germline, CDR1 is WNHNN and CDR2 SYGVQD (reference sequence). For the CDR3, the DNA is TGCGCCAGCAGTGAGTCCGGTGCTTGCAATCAGCCCCAGCATTTT. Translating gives CASSESGACNQPQHF.

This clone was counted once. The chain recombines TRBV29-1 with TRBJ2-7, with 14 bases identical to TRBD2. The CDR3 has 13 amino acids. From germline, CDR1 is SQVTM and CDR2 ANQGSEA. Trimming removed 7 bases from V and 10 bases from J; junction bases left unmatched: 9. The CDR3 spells CSATRGTSGSQYF. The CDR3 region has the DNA TGCAGCGCCACAAGAGGGACTAGCGGGAGTCAGTACTTC.

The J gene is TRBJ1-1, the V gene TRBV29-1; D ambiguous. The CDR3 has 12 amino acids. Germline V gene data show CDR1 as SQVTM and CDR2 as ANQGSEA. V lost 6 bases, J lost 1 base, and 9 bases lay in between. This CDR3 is CSVTSGNTEAFF. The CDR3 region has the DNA TGCAGCGTGACGTCAGGGAACACTGAAGCTTTCTTT.

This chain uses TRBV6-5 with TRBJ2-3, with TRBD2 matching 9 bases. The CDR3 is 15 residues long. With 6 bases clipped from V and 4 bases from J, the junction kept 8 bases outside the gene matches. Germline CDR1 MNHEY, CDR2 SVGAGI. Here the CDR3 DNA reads TGTGCCAGCAGCCCGGGACTAGCAGACCCAGATACGCAGTATTTT. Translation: CASSPGLADPDTQYF.

The CDR3 DNA sequence: TGTGCCACTGGGGGGACAGGGGTAGCACGGCAGTACTTC. It encodes CATGGTGVARQYF. The chain links TRBV7-9 to TRBJ2-7, with 10 bases that match TRBD1. J lost 9 bases, V lost 10 bases, and 12 bases had no gene match. Germline-derived CDR1 and CDR2 are SEHNR and FQNEAQ (reference sequence). This CDR3 region has 13 residues.

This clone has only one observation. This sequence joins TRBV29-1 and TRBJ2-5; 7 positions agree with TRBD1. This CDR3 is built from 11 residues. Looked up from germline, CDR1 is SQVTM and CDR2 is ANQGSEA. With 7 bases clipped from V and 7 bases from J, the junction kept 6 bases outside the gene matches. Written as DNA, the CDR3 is TGCAGCGGACAGGGCCCAGGGACCCAGTACTTC. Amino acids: CSGQGPGTQYF. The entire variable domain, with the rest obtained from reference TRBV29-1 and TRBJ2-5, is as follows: SAVISQKPSRDICQRGTSLTIQCQVDSQVTMMFWYRQQPGQSLTLIATANQGSEATYESGFVIDKFPISRPNLTFSTLTVSNMSPEDSSIYLCSGQGPGTQYFGPGTRLLVL.

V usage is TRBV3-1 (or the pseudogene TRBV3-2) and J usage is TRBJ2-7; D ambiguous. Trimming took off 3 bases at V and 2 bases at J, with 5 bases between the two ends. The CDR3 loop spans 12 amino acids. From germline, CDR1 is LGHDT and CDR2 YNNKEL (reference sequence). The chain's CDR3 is CASSQRPYEQYF. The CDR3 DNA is TGTGCCAGCAGCCAGCGCCCCTACGAGCAGTACTTC.

The CDR3 DNA sequence: TGTGCCAGCATCAGAGCGGGACCAAACTACGAGCAGTACTTC. This encodes CASIRAGPNYEQYF. The chain uses TRBV6-5 and TRBJ2-7; 7 bases agree with TRBD2. This CDR3 is built from 14 residues. Germline V gene data show CDR1 as MNHEY and CDR2 as SVGAGI. With V trimmed by 7 bases and J by 3 bases, 9 bases remained unmatched.

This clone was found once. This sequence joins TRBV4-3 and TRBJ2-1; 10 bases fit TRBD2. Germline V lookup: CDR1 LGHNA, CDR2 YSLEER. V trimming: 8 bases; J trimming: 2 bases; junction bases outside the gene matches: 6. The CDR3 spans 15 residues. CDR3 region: CASGRTSGPYNEQFF. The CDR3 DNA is TGCGCCAGCGGCCGGACTAGCGGCCCCTACAATGAGCAGTTCTTC.

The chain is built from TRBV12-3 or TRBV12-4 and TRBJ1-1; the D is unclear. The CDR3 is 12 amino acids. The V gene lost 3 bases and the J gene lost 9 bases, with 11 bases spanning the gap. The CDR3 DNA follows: TGTGCCAGCAGTTTCGGACTCATTAAAGCTTTCTTT. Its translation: CASSFGLIKAFF.

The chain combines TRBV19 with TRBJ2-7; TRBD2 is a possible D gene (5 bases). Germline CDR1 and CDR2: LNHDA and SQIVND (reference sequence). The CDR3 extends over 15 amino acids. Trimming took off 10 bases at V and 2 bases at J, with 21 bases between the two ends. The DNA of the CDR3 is TGTGCCACCCCGGGTGGCCGAGGGATACCCTACGAGCAGTACTTC. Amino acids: CATPGGRGIPYEQYF.

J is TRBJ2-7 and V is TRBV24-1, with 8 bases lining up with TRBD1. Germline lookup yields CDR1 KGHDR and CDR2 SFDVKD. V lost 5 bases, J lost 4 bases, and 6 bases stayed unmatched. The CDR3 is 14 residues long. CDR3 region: CATSAGQGTYEQYF. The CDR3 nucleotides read TGTGCCACCAGTGCCGGACAGGGTACATACGAGCAGTACTTC.

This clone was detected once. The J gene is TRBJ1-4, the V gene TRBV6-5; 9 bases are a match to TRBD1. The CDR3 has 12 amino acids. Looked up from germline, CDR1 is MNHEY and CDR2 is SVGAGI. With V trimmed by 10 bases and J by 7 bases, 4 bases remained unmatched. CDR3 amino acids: CATRTGAEKLFF. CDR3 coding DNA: TGTGCCACCCGGACAGGGGCTGAAAAACTGTTTTTT.

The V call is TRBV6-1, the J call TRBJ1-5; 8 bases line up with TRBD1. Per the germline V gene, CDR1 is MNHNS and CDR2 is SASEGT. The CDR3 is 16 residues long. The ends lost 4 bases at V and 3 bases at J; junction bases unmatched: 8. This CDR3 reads CASSAGDRGNNQPQHF. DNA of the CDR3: TGTGCCAGCAGTGCCGGCGACAGGGGAAACAATCAGCCCCAGCATTTT.

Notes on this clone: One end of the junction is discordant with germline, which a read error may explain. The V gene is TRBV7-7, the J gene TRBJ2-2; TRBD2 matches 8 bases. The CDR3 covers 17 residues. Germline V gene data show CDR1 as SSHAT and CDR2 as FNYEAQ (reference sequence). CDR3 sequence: CASSLRKREGGHGELFF. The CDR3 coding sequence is TGTGCTAGCAGCTTACGGAAACGGGAGGGAGGACACGGGGAGCTGTTTTTT.

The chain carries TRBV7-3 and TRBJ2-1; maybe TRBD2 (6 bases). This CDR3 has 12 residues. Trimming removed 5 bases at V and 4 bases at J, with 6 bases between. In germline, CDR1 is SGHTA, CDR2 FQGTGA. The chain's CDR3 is CASSAGYNEQFF. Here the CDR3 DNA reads TGTGCCAGCAGCGCGGGGTACAATGAGCAGTTCTTC.

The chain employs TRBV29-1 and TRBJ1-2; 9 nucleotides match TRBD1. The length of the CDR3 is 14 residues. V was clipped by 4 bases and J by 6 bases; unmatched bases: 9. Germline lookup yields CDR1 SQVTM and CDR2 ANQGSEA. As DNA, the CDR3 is TGCAGCGTTGGCCGAGGACAGGGGTTGGATGGCTACACCTTC. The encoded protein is CSVGRGQGLDGYTF.

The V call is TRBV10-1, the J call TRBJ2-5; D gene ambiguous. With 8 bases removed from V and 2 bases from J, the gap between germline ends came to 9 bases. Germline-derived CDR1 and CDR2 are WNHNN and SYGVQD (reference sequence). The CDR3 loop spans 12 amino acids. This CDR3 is CASLGRQETQYF. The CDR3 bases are TGCGCCAGCCTGGGCAGACAAGAGACCCAGTACTTC.

The CDR3 loop is CASSAHRGRGPYEQYF. In nucleotides, the CDR3 is TGTGCCAGCAGCGCCCACAGGGGGCGCGGTCCCTACGAGCAGTACTTC. The rearrangement links TRBV7-2 to TRBJ2-7; TRBD1 aligns across 9 bases. The germline V gene encodes CDR1 SGHTA and CDR2 FQGNSA. Losses at the gene ends were 5 bases for V and 2 bases for J; bases not matched to a gene: 10. The CDR3 loop spans 16 amino acids.